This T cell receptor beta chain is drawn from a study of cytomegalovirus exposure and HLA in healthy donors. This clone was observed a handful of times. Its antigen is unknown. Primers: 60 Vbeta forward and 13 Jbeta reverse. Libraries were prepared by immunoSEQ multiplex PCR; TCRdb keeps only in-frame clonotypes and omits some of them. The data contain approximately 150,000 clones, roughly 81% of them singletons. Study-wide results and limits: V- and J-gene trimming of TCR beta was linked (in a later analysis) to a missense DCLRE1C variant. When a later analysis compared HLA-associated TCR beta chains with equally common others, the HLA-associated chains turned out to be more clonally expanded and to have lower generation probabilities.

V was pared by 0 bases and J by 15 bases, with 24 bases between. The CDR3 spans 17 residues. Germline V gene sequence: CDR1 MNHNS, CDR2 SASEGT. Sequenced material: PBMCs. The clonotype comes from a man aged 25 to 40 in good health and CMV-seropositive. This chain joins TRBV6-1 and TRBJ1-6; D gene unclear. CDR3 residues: CASSEAEEGNSLGFLHF. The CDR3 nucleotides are TGTGCCAGCAGTGAAGCGGAGGAAGGGAATTCCTTAGGTTTCCTCCACTTT.